This TCR beta chain came from a study of type 1 regulatory T cells. Study summary: An in vitro protocol generated T-allo10, a Tr1-enriched, alloantigen-specific CD4 T cell product.

A remark on this clonotype: The antigen is unknown.

TCRdb reanalysed the reads using MiXCR and keeps one entry per CDR3 protein. Of some 60,000 distinct CDR3 sequences in the sample, 62% were seen once. Findings and caveats of the study: Compared with non-type 1 regulatory T cells, type 1 regulatory T cells showed a more restricted TCR repertoire.

The CDR3 has 17 residues. The V end lost 3 bases, the J end lost 4 bases, and 22 bases lay between the germline ends. The gene calls are TRBV12-3 or TRBV12-4 and TRBJ2-7; D possibly corresponds to TRBD2 (6 bases). Sequenced: cultured non-Tr1 T cells, either the whole culture or a sorted T cell fraction (not recorded which). This TCR was recovered from a human donor in good health. As DNA, the CDR3 is TGTGCCAGCAGTTTTCTCGGTAGCGGAGTACAAAATTACGAGCAGTACTTC. Amino acids: CASSFLGSGVQNYEQYF.